The entry that follows covers one T cell receptor (beta chain) sequence. Antigen unknown. At one boundary the junction diverges from the germline segment, which might be a read error. This sample is part of a study of T-cell memory formation after mild COVID-19. Whole-study findings and limits: Contracting CD4+ clones lay largely in CM and EM, with CD8+ ones residing in EMRA. There were some responding clones in pre-infection memory, which suggested that cross-reactive memory had joined.

From the 5' RACE reads, TCRdb called clonotypes with MiXCR, one entry per CDR3 protein. The table records some 130,000 distinct CDR3 sequences, approximately 15% of them present only once. CDR3 length equals 16 residues. The germline CDR1 and CDR2 sequences are SGHNT and YENEEA. The sequenced sample was PBMCs or a T cell subset sorted from them (not recorded which). The TCR was taken from an adult woman who had mild COVID-19 (a few samples of this study predate the infection). Cell type and time point are not known. The V and J genes are TRBV11-3 and TRBJ2-2; 8 bases line up with TRBD1. CDR3 sequence: CASSLEDRAGTGELFF. CDR3 DNA: TGTGCCAGCAGCCTAGAGGACAGGGCAGGCACCGGGGAGCTGTTTTTT.